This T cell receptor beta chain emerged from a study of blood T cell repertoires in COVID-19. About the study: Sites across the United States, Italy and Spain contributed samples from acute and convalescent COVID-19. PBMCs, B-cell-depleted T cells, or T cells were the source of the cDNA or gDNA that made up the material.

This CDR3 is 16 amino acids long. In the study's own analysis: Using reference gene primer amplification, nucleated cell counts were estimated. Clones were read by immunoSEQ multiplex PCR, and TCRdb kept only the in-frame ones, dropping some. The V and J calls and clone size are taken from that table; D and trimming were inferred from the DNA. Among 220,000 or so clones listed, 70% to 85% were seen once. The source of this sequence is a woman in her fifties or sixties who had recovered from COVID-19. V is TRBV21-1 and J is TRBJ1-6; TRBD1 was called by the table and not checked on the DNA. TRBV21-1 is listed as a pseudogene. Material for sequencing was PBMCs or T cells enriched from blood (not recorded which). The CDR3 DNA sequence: TGTGCCAGCAGCATCATCTCGGAGGGGGCTGATTCACCCCTCCACTTT. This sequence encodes CASSIISEGADSPLHF.